A selection of T cell receptor beta chains follows, all from one sample in a study of technical replicates of blood from a few donors. Using immunoSEQ multiplex PCR, the repertoire was profiled, and TCRdb retains in-frame clones only, with some absent. The sample records under 80,000 clones, 85% to 90% being singletons. The sample taken for sequencing was PBMCs. The receptors stem from a human donor in good health. Some clones in this sample may be carry-over from other donors' samples. Both conserved end residues are part of each CDR3. D genes are given only for firm matches. Size is stated for part of the rows, as once, few or many counts, or as a class when the clone is expanded.

J gene	V gene	clone size	D gene	CDR3 DNA	CDR3 protein
TRBJ1-4	TRBV4-1	.	.	TGCGCCAGCAGCCAAGACTCCTTCGAGGCCTTAAATGAAAAACTGTTTTTT	CASSQDSFEALNEKLFF
TRBJ2-2	TRBV5-4	.	.	TGTGCCAGCAGCTTGTATGGGGAGCTGTTTTTT	CASSLYGELFF
TRBJ2-4	TRBV5-4	.	TRBD1	TGTGCCAGCAGCTCCTTTCAAACTGGGACAGAAAAAAACATTCAGTACTTC	CASSSFQTGTEKNIQYF
TRBJ2-3	TRBV7-2	.	TRBD2	TGTGCCAGCAGCGCCGGACTAGCGGGACCCTTT	CASSAGLAGPF
TRBJ1-2	TRBV10-3	.	TRBD1	TGTGCCACTGCCCCCGGGACAGGGGATGGCTACACCTTC	CATAPGTGDGYTF
TRBJ2-1	TRBV6-5	.	TRBD2	TGTGCCAGCGGCTCCCTGGGACTAGCAGGAAATGAGCAGTTCTTC	CASGSLGLAGNEQFF
TRBJ1-1	TRBV18	.	.	TGTGCCAGCTCACCACCGGGGGCGAACACTGAAGCTTTCTTT	CASSPPGANTEAFF
TRBJ2-7	TRBV18	.	.	TGTGCCAGCTCACCCCGCCTCTCAGGGGACGGCGAGCAGTACTTC	CASSPRLSGDGEQYF
TRBJ2-1	TRBV4-1	.	TRBD2	TGCGCCAGCAGCCAGATTGGACTAGCGGGCTACAATGAGCAGTTCTTC	CASSQIGLAGYNEQFF
TRBJ2-1	TRBV11-2	.	TRBD2	TGTGCCAGCAGCCAGCATGCTACTCAGCGGGAATTGGGGAATGAGCAGTTCTTC	CASSQHATQRELGNEQFF
TRBJ1-6	TRBV18	.	.	TGTGCCAGCTCACCTAATTCAGGGAATAATTCACCCCTCCACTTT	CASSPNSGNNSPLHF
TRBJ2-1	TRBV5-6	.	TRBD2	TGTGCCAGCAGCTTGGTACGGGGAGGGAATGAGCAGTTCTTC	CASSLVRGGNEQFF
TRBJ2-7	TRBV7-9	once	.	TGTGCCAGCAGCTTAGGACAGACCTCCTACGAGCAGTACTTC	CASSLGQTSYEQYF
TRBJ2-7	TRBV18	.	TRBD2	TGTGCCAGCTCACCAGGGACTAGCGGTCCCTACGAGCAGTACTTC	CASSPGTSGPYEQYF
TRBJ2-5	TRBV18	.	.	TGTGCCAGCTCACCACCGGCCAGCGGGTCGGAGACCCAGTACTTC	CASSPPASGSETQYF
TRBJ2-7	TRBV19	.	TRBD1	TGTGCCAGTAGTGACAGGGGGAGGTACGAGCAGTACTTC	CASSDRGRYEQYF
TRBJ2-7	TRBV25-1	.	TRBD1	TGTGCCGCGGCCGGGACAGGGCACGAGCAGTACTTC	CAAAGTGHEQYF
TRBJ1-3	TRBV5-1	.	TRBD1	TGCGCCAGCAGCTCGGACAGGGGGAACACCATATATTTT	CASSSDRGNTIYF
TRBJ1-1	TRBV30	.	TRBD1	TGTGCCTGGAGCGAACCGGGACAGGGAGAACGCGCTTTCTTT	CAWSEPGQGERAFF
TRBJ1-5	TRBV6-6	.	.	TGTGCCAGCAGAATCCGGGACACGGGTTCTGGACAGCCCCAGCATTTT	CASRIRDTGSGQPQHF
TRBJ2-1	TRBV7-2	.	.	TGTGCCAGCAGCACCTCTTTCGGGCGGGACCCTCCCAATGAGCAGTTCTTC	CASSTSFGRDPPNEQFF
TRBJ1-1	TRBV5-6	.	TRBD1	TGTGCCAGCAGGAGGGCCCTGACAGGGAGGACTGAAGCTTTCTTT	CASRRALTGRTEAFF
TRBJ2-3	TRBV6-4	.	TRBD2	TGTGCCAGCAGTCCTCGGGTAGCGGGGGTCGGAGATACGCAGTATTTT	CASSPRVAGVGDTQYF
TRBJ2-2	TRBV11-2	.	.	TGTGCCAGCAGCTTAGACTTCACCGGGGAGCTGTTTTTT	CASSLDFTGELFF
TRBJ2-7	TRBV11-2	.	.	TGTGCCAGCAGCCTCTTCGGAGGCTTCTCCTACGAGCAGTACTTC	CASSLFGGFSYEQYF
TRBJ1-6	TRBV12-5	.	.	TGTGCTAGTGGTTTAGGCGGCGCACGGAATAATTCACCCCTCCACTTT	CASGLGGARNNSPLHF
TRBJ1-4	TRBV5-8	once	.	TGTGCCAGCAGCTTGGCTGCTGGGTGGGGGGATGAAAAACTGTTTTTT	CASSLAAGWGDEKLFF
TRBJ2-7	TRBV2	.	.	TGTGCCAGCAGCCTCTCCTACGAGCAGTACTTC	CASSLSYEQYF
TRBJ1-2	TRBV5-6	.	.	TGTGCCAGCAGCGGGACACCTAACTATGGCTACACCTTC	CASSGTPNYGYTF
TRBJ1-6	TRBV4-3	.	.	TGCGCCAGCAGCCAAGATATCCAGGGGCATTCACCCCTCCACTTT	CASSQDIQGHSPLHF
TRBJ1-5	TRBV18	.	TRBD1	TGTGCCAGCTCAGCCGGGACAGGGGGCGGCGGCAATCAGCCCCAGCATTTT	CASSAGTGGGGNQPQHF
TRBJ2-7	TRBV7-2	.	TRBD2	TGTGCCAGCAGCCTCCTAGCGGGGGGTACCTACGAGCAGTACTTC	CASSLLAGGTYEQYF
TRBJ2-3	TRBV29-1	.	.	TGCAGCGTTGAAGATAAAACACTATGGTCCACAGATACGCAGTATTTT	CSVEDKTLWSTDTQYF
TRBJ2-7	TRBV6-5	once	TRBD1	TGTGCCAGCAGTCAGCGACAGGGGTACGAGCAGTACTTC	CASSQRQGYEQYF
TRBJ1-1	TRBV7-2	.	.	TGTGCCAGCAGCCCGAGTGTCCTTCAGAACACTGAAGCTTTCTTT	CASSPSVLQNTEAFF
TRBJ1-4	TRBV6-6	.	TRBD1	TGTGCCAGCTGTAAGGGGGCATGGAGTGAAAAACTGTTTTTT	CASCKGAWSEKLFF
TRBJ2-2	TRBV7-2	.	.	TGTGCCAGCAGCTCCCGGACGGGATCCACCGGGGAGCTGTTTTTT	CASSSRTGSTGELFF
TRBJ2-3	TRBV18	.	TRBD1	TGTGCCAGCTCACCACAGACAGGGGTAGGGACAGATACGCAGTATTTT	CASSPQTGVGTDTQYF
TRBJ2-2	TRBV6-5	.	TRBD2	TGTGCCAGCAGTTATCTAGCGGGGAACACCGGGGAGCTGTTTTTT	CASSYLAGNTGELFF
TRBJ1-1	TRBV20-1	.	.	TGCAGTGCGAGGGGGACTGAAGCTTTCTTT	CSARGTEAFF
TRBJ2-7	TRBV6-1	.	TRBD1	TGTGCCAGCAGTGTGGACAGGGGAGGGTATGAGAAGTACTTC	CASSVDRGGYEKYF
TRBJ1-1	TRBV30	.	TRBD1	TGTGCCTGGAGCCGGGCCCCGCACAGGGGGCAAAGGACTGAAGCTTTCTTT	CAWSRAPHRGQRTEAFF
TRBJ1-3	TRBV7-8	.	.	TGTGCCAGCAGCGCCCGGACAGACTCTGGAAACACCATATATTTT	CASSARTDSGNTIYF
TRBJ1-5	TRBV11-2	.	.	TGTGCCAGCAGTCCGGTAAATAGCAATCAGCCCCAGCATTTT	CASSPVNSNQPQHF
TRBJ2-2	TRBV7-3	.	TRBD2	TGTGCCAGCAGCCCGGGACACTCGGGACTAGCCCCCGGTAGCAAGTTTTTT	CASSPGHSGLAPGSKFF
TRBJ2-1	TRBV6-4	.	.	TGTGCCAGCAGTGAAGGTGCAGGTAGTTACAATGAGCAGTTCTTC	CASSEGAGSYNEQFF
TRBJ2-1	TRBV11-3	.	TRBD2	TGTGCCAGCAGCGCCAAGAGCGGGAGCTCCTACAATGAGCAGTTCTTC	CASSAKSGSSYNEQFF
TRBJ2-1	TRBV27	.	.	TGTGCCAGCAGTTTAAGGTCAGGGGCGCCGGCATACAATGAGCAGTTCTTC	CASSLRSGAPAYNEQFF
TRBJ1-3	TRBV5-1	.	TRBD1	TGCGCCAGCAGCTACGGGACAGATGACTCTGGAAACACCATATATTTT	CASSYGTDDSGNTIYF